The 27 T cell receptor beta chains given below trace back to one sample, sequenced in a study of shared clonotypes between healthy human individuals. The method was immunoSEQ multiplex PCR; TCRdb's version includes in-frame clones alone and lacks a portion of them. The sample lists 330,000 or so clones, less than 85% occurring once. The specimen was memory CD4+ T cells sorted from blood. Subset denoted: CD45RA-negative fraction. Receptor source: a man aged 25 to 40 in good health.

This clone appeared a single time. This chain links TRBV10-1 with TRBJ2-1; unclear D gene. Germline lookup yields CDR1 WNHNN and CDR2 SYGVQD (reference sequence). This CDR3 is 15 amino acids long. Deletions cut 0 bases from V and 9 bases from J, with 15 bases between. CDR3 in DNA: TGCGCCAGCAGTGAGTCGCGGCAGGAGAAGGGTGAGCAGTTCTTC. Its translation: CASSESRQEKGEQFF.

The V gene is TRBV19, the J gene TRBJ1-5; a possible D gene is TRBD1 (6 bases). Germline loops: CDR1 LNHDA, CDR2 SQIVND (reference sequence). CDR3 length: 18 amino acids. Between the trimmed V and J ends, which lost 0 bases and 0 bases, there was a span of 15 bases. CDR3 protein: CASSIDRGWMNSNQPQHF. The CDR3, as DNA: TGTGCCAGTAGTATAGACAGGGGCTGGATGAATAGCAATCAGCCCCAGCATTTT.

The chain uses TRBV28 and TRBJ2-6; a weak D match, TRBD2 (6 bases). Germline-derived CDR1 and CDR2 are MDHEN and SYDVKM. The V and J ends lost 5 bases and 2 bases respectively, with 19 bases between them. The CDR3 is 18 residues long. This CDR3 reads CASSLPREHGTGANVLTF. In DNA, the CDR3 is TGTGCCAGCAGTCTTCCCCGGGAGCATGGGACTGGGGCCAACGTCCTGACTTTC. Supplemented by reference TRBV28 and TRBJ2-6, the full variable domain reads DVKVTQSSRYLVKRTGEKVFLECVQDMDHENMFWYRQDPGLGLRLIYFSYDVKMKEKGDIPEGYSVSREKKERFSLILESASTNQTSMYLCASSLPREHGTGANVLTFGAGSRLTVL.

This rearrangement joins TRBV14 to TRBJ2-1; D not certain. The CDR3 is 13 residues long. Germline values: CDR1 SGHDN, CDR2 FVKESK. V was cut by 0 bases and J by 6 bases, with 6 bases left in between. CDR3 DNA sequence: TGTGCCAGCAGCCAAGAGCTCCTCAATGAGCAGTTCTTC. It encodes CASSQELLNEQFF.

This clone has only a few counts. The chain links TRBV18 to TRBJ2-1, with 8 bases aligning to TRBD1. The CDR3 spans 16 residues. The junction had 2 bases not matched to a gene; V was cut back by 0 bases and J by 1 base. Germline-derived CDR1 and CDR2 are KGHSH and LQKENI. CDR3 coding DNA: TGTGCCAGCTCACCACCGCAGGGGGCGTCCTACAATGAGCAGTTCTTC. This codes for CASSPPQGASYNEQFF. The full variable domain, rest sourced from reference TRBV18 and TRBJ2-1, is NAGVMQNPRHLVRRRGQEARLRCSPMKGHSHVYWYRQLPEEGLKFMVYLQKENIIDESGMPKERFSAEFPKEGPSILRIQQVVRGDSAAYFCASSPPQGASYNEQFFGPGTRLTVL.

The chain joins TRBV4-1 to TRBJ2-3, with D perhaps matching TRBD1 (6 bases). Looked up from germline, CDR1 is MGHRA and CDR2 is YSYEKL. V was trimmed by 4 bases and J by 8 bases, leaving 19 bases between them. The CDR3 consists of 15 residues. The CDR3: CASSLGGDTGVTQYF. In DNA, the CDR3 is TGCGCCAGCAGCCTAGGTGGGGACACGGGTGTTACGCAGTATTTT.

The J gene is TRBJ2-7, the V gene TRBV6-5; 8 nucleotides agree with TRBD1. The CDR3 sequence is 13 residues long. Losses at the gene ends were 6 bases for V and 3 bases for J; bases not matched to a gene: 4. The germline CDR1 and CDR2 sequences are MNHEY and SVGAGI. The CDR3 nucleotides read TGTGCCAGCAGCGGACAGGGATTCTACGAGCAGTACTTC. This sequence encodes CASSGQGFYEQYF.

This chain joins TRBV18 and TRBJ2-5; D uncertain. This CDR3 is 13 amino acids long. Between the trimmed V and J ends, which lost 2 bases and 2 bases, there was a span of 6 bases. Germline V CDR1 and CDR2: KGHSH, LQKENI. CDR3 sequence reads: CASSPVKQETQYF. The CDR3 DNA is TGTGCCAGCTCACCAGTTAAACAAGAGACCCAGTACTTC.

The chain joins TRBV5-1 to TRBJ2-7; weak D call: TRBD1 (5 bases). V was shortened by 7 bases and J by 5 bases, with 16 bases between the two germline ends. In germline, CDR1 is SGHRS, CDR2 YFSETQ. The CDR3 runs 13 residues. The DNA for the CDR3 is TGCGCCAGCCAACTGCAGGGTTCCAACGAGCAGTACTTC. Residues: CASQLQGSNEQYF.

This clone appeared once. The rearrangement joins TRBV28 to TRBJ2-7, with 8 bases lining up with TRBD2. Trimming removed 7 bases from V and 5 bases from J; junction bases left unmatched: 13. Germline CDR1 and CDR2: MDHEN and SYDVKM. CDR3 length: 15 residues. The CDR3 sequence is CASIESGRISHEQYF. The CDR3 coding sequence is TGTGCCAGCATTGAGAGCGGGAGAATCAGCCACGAGCAGTACTTC.

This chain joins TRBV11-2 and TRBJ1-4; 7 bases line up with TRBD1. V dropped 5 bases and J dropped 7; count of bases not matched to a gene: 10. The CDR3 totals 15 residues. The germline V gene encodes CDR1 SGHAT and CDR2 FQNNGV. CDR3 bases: TGTGCCAGCAGCCCTTACAGGGGTGAGGGTGAAAAACTGTTTTTT. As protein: CASSPYRGEGEKLFF.

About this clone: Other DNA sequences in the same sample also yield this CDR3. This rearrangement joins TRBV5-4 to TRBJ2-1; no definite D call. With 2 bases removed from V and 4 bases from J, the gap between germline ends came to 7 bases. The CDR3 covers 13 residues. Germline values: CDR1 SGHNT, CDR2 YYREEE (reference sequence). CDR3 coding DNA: TGTGCCAGCAGCTTATGGGGATACAATGAGCAGTTCTTC. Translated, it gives CASSLWGYNEQFF.

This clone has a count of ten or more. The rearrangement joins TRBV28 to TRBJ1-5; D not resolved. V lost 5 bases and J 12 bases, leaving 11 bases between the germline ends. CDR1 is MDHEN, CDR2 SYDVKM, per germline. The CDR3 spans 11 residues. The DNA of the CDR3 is TGTGCCAGCAGTGCCTACCCTCGCCAGCATTTT. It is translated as CASSAYPRQHF.

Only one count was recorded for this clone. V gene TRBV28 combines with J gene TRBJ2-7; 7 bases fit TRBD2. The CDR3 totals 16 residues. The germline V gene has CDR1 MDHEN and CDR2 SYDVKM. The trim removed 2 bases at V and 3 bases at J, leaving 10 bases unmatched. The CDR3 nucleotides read TGTGCCAGCAGTTTAGTGGGGGGGACGAGGGTCTACGAGCAGTACTTC. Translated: CASSLVGGTRVYEQYF. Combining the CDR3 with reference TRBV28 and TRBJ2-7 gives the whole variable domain DVKVTQSSRYLVKRTGEKVFLECVQDMDHENMFWYRQDPGLGLRLIYFSYDVKMKEKGDIPEGYSVSREKKERFSLILESASTNQTSMYLCASSLVGGTRVYEQYFGPGTRLTVT.

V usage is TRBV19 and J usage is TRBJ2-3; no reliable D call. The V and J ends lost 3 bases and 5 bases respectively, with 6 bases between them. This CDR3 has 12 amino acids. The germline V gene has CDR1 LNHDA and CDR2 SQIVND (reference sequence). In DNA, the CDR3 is TGTGCCAGTAGTATTTCCCAAGATACGCAGTATTTT. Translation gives CASSISQDTQYF.

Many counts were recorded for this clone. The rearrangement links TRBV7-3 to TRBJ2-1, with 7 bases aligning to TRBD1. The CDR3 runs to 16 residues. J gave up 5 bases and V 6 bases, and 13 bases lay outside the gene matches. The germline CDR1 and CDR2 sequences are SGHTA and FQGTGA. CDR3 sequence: CASSSRGSFANNEQFF. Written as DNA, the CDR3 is TGTGCCAGCAGTTCCAGGGGGTCCTTCGCGAACAATGAGCAGTTCTTC. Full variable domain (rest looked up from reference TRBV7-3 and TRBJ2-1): GAGVSQTPSNKVTEKGKYVELRCDPISGHTALYWYRQSLGQGPEFLIYFQGTGAADDSGLPNDRFFAVRPEGSVSTLKIQRTERGDSAVYLCASSSRGSFANNEQFFGPGTRLTVL.

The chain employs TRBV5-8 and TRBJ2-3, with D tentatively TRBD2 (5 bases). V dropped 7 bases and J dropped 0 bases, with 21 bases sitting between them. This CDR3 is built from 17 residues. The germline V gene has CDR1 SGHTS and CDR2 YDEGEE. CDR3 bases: TGTGCCAGCTCCTCCCTCGCCTCAGCGGTGAGCACAGATACGCAGTATTTT. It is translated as CASSSLASAVSTDTQYF.

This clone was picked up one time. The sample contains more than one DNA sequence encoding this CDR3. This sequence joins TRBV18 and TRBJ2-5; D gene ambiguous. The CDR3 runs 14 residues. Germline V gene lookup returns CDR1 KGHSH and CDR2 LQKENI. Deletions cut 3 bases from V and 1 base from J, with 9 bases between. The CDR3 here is CASSPRHSQETQYF. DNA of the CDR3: TGTGCCAGCTCACCGCGGCACTCCCAAGAGACCCAGTACTTC.

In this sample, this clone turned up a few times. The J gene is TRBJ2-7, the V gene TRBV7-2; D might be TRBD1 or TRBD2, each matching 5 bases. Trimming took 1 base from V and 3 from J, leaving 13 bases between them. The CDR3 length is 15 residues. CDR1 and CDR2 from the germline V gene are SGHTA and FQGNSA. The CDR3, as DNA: TGTGCCAGCAGCTTAGGGGGACGGCTTGGCTACGAGCAGTACTTC. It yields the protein CASSLGGRLGYEQYF.

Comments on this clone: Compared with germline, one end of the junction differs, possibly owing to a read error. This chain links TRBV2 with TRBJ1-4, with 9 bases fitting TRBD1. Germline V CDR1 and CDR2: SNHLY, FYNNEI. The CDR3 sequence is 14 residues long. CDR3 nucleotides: TGTGCCAGCAGGACACAGGGGGCTAACGAAAAACTGTTTTTT. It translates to CASRTQGANEKLFF. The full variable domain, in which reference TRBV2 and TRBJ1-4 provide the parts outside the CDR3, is EPEVTQTPSHQVTQMGQEVILRCVPISNHLYFYWYRQILGQKVEFLVSFYNNEISEKSEIFDDQFSVERPDGSNFTLKIRSTKLEDSAMYFCASRTQGANEKLFFGSGTQLSVL.

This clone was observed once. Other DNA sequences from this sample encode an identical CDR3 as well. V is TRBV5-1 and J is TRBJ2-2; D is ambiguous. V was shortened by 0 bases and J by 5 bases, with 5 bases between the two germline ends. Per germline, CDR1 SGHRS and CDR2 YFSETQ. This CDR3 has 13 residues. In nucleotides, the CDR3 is TGCGCCAGCAGCTTGGACCCAACCGGGGAGCTGTTTTTT. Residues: CASSLDPTGELFF.

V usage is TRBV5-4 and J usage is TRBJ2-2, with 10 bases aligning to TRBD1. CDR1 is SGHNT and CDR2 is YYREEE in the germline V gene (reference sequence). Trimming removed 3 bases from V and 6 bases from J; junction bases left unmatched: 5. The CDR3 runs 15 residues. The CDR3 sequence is CASSWDRGGPGELFF. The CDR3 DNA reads TGTGCCAGCAGCTGGGACAGGGGAGGCCCCGGGGAGCTGTTTTTT.

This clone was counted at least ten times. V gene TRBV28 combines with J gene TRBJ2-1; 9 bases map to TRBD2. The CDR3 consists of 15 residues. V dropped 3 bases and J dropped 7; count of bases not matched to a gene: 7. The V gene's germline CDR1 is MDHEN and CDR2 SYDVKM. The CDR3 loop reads CASSFLSGSGNEQFF. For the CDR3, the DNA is TGTGCCAGCAGTTTTCTTAGCGGGAGTGGTAATGAGCAGTTCTTC.

CDR3 sequence: CASSLEGWTEAFF. For the CDR3, the DNA is TGCGCCAGCAGCTTGGAAGGGTGGACTGAAGCTTTCTTT. The chain carries TRBV5-1 and TRBJ1-1; no clear D gene. V lost 0 bases to trimming and J lost 5 bases, with 8 bases between them. Germline lookup yields CDR1 SGHRS and CDR2 YFSETQ. The CDR3 sequence is 13 residues long.

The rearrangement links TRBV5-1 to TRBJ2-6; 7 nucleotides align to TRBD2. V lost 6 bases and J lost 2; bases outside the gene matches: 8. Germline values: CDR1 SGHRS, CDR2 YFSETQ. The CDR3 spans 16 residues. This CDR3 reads CASNLGGIPGANVLTF. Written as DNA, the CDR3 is TGCGCCAGCAATTTGGGAGGGATCCCTGGGGCCAACGTCCTGACTTTC.

CDR3 nucleotide sequence: TGCGCCAGCAGCTTACAGGGCCCCGGGGAGCTGTTTTTT. It specifies CASSLQGPGELFF. This chain links TRBV5-1 with TRBJ2-2; tentatively, D is TRBD1 (6 bases). In germline, CDR1 is SGHRS, CDR2 YFSETQ. The V gene lost 2 bases and the J gene lost 6 bases, with 8 bases spanning the gap. This CDR3 spans 13 amino acids.

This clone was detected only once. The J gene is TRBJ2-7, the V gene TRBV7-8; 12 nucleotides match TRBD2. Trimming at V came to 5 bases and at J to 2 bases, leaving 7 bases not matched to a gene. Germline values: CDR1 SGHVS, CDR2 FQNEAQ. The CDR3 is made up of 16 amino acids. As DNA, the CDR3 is TGTGCCAGCAGCACCTCCGGACTAGCGGGGCCCTACGAGCAGTACTTC. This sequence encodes CASSTSGLAGPYEQYF. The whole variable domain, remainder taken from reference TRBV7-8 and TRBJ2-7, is GAGVSQSPRYKVAKRGQDVALRCDPISGHVSLFWYQQALGQGPEFLTYFQNEAQLDKSGLPSDRFFAERPEGSVSTLKIQRTQQEDSAVYLCASSTSGLAGPYEQYFGPGTRLTVT.